A selection of T cell receptor beta chains follows, all from one sample in a study of shared clonotypes between healthy human individuals. Using immunoSEQ multiplex PCR, the repertoire was profiled, and TCRdb retains in-frame clones only, with some absent. The sample holds around 1,100,000 clones, approximately 75% seen once. Sequencing was carried out using memory CD4+ T cells from PBMCs. These TCRs come from a man aged 18 to 30 in good health. Some clones in this sample may be carry-over from other donors' samples. The conserved cysteine and the conserved F or W are not part of the CDR3 here. The order of the fields is V gene, CDR3 protein.

V: TRBV11-3; CDR3: ASSAGGQETQY
V: TRBV10-2; CDR3: ASSGKGLAGGEQY
V: TRBV10-3; CDR3: AISEGISYNEQF
V: TRBV7-3; CDR3: ASSPTGTPGTQY
V: TRBV5-6; CDR3: ASSSPERGEQF
V: TRBV28; CDR3: ASRSADTDTQY
V: TRBV11-3; CDR3: ASSDGTSTDTQY
V: TRBV28; CDR3: ASSEGRGFFEKLF
V: TRBV6-1; CDR3: ASIYRQSLYNEQF
V: TRBV7-9; CDR3: ASSLDKGGNQGGPQH
V: TRBV6-1; CDR3: ASIWNGAGTDTQY
V: TRBV7-8; CDR3: ASSLVKGGGTDTQY
V: TRBV28; CDR3: ASSRGTVPNEQF
V: TRBV7-8; CDR3: ASTVTGTTQY
V: TRBV5-1; CDR3: ASSLDVNTEAF
V: TRBV9; CDR3: ASSVGGQGGYEQY
V: TRBV27; CDR3: ASSLLRGPSQPQH
V: TRBV7-8; CDR3: ASAPYSGRARF
V: TRBV28; CDR3: ASSRDRVGFDNQPQH
V: TRBV14; CDR3: ASSLQGYIQY
V: TRBV11-3; CDR3: ASSRGGRAEYNEQF
V: TRBV5-1; CDR3: ASSPLGLAGGSYEQY
V: TRBV7-2; CDR3: ASSRVLMNTEAF
V: TRBV9; CDR3: ASSVALGKNIQY
V: TRBV28; CDR3: ASRTGVGGASSGQF
V: TRBV5-1; CDR3: ASSFGRGFSSGANVLT
V: TRBV19; CDR3: ASSIRGANYGYT
V: TRBV19; CDR3: ASSSPGETQY
V: TRBV30; CDR3: AWDLGDSGANVLT
V: TRBV29-1; CDR3: SVLRGTEAF
V: TRBV2; CDR3: ASSEGGSSTEAF
V: TRBV18; CDR3: ASSPSDSGRGYT
V: TRBV25-1; CDR3: ASSDAREAPPGKLF
V: TRBV15; CDR3: ATSRELEVSEQY
V: TRBV25-1; CDR3: ASSPWDPKGEQY
V: TRBV5-1; CDR3: ASSLGQGLPGQETQY
V: TRBV7-3; CDR3: ASSLTATSNLYEQY
V: TRBV5-1; CDR3: ASSLGAGRDTEAF
V: TRBV21-1; CDR3: ASSKGIGRLFKNIQY
V: TRBV9; CDR3: ASSSEVGYEQY
V: TRBV28; CDR3: ASSRLAGRDTQY
V: TRBV9; CDR3: ASSVAPSGNYNEQF
V: TRBV6-1; CDR3: ASRPGRLNTGELF
V: TRBV6-5; CDR3: ASSYERTSYNEQF
V: TRBV2; CDR3: ASRADRGPGDYGYT
V: TRBV25-1; CDR3: ASSSGYGYT
V: TRBV7-2; CDR3: ASSLVGARTGELF
V: TRBV4-3; CDR3: ASSQEIFKVVSNEKLF
V: TRBV30; CDR3: AWTRRGAMNTEAF